The rows below give T cell receptor beta chains drawn from one sample of a study of vaccination and CD4 T cells after COVID-19. One entry per CDR3 protein, called by TCRdb with MiXCR from the PCR reads. The sample has approximately 12,000 distinct CDR3 sequences, roughly three fifths seen once. These receptors are not linked to any known antigen. Specimen: CD4+ T cells from blood, cultured in vitro. These receptors were collected from a human donor who had recovered from COVID-19. The CDR3 runs from the conserved cysteine through the conserved F or W. D genes are given only for firm matches. Expanded clones get a size class; other rows say once, few or many, or leave the size out.

V gene	D gene	clone size	J gene	CDR3 protein	CDR3 DNA
TRBV20-1	NA	NA	TRBJ2-4	CSARDPTLRDIQYF	TGCAGTGCTAGAGATCCCACCCTTAGGGACATTCAGTACTTC
TRBV5-6	NA	NA	TRBJ2-4	CASSYTGNKANIQYF	TGTGCCAGCAGTTATACGGGGAATAAGGCAAACATTCAGTACTTC
TRBV20-1	NA	NA	TRBJ2-5	CSANSDIQETQYF	TGCAGTGCTAACTCTGATATTCAAGAGACCCAGTACTTC
TRBV6-2/TRBV6-3	TRBD2	NA	TRBJ2-3	CASSYPREGADTQYF	TGTGCCAGCAGTTACCCGCGGGAGGGAGCAGATACGCAGTATTTT
TRBV21-1	NA	NA	TRBJ2-3	CASSPGQGTDTQYF	TGTGCCAGCAGTCCGGGACAGGGGACAGATACGCAGTATTTT
TRBV4-3	NA	few	TRBJ2-2	CASSQAAGSLSTGELFF	TGCGCCAGCAGCCAAGCAGCAGGGTCCCTAAGCACCGGGGAGCTGTTTTTT
TRBV10-3	TRBD1	NA	TRBJ1-2	CAISESGTANPYYTF	TGTGCCATCAGTGAGTCGGGGACAGCCAACCCCTACTACACCTTC
TRBV7-9	NA	few	TRBJ1-1	CASSLTGREGAFF	TGTGCCAGCAGCCTCACAGGCCGTGAGGGGGCTTTCTTT
TRBV20-1	NA	NA	TRBJ2-7	CSARRPFLGLIYEQYF	TGCAGTGCTAGACGACCTTTTCTAGGACTGATCTACGAGCAGTACTTC
TRBV7-2	NA	few	TRBJ2-3	CASSLASRTDTQYF	TGTGCCAGCAGCTTAGCGTCTCGGACAGATACGCAGTATTTT
TRBV29-1	NA	NA	TRBJ2-7	CSVGFSAYEQYF	TGCAGCGTTGGATTCTCTGCTTACGAGCAGTACTTC
TRBV10-1	NA	NA	TRBJ2-7	CASSDTGVPSYEQYF	TGCGCCAGCAGTGATACGGGAGTACCCTCCTACGAGCAGTACTTC